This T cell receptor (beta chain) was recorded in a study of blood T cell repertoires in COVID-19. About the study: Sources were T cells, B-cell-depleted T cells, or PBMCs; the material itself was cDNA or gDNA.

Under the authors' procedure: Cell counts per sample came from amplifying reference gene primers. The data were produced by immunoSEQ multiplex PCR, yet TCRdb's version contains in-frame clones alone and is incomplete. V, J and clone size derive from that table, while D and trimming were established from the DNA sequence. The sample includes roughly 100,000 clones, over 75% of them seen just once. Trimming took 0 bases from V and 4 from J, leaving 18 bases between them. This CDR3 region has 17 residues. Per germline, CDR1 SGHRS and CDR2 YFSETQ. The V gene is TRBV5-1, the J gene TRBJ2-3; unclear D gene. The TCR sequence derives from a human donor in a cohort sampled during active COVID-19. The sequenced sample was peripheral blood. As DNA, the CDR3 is TGCGCCAGCAGCTTGGGCTTTGGCGCCGGTACAGCAGATACGCAGTATTTT. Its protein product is CASSLGFGAGTADTQYF. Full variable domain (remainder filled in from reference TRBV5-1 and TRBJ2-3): KAGVTQTPRYLIKTRGQQVTLSCSPISGHRSVSWYQQTPGQGLQFLFEYFSETQRNKGNFPGRFSGRQFSNSRSEMNVSTLELGDSALYLCASSLGFGAGTADTQYFGPGTRLTVL.